These 9 T cell receptor beta chains were sequenced from one sample in a study of blood T cell repertoires in COVID-19. The repertoire was sequenced with immunoSEQ multiplex PCR; TCRdb's copy has only in-frame clones and lacks some. Among approximately 300,000 clones listed, 90% were seen once. The sequenced sample consisted of peripheral blood. The receptors derive from a woman aged 25-40 years with COVID-19, enrolled during active disease.

The chain joins TRBV10-3 to TRBJ2-7; 11 positions agree with TRBD2. The CDR3 has 14 residues. The V gene's germline CDR1 is ENHRY and CDR2 SYGVKD. After removal of 5 bases from V and 7 bases from J, the junction contained 7 bases not matched to a gene. The CDR3 spells CAISSLAGGGEQYF. CDR3 nucleotides: TGTGCCATCAGTTCCCTAGCGGGAGGTGGGGAGCAGTACTTC.

The chain recombines TRBV10-3 with TRBJ2-2; the D is unclear. Trimming cost V 0 bases and J 6 bases, with 8 bases left between them. Germline CDR1 ENHRY, CDR2 SYGVKD. The CDR3 length is 14 residues. The DNA of the CDR3 is TGTGCCATCAGTGAGTCGGCATTCGCCGGGGAGCTGTTTTTT. Its translation is CAISESAFAGELFF.

V and J are TRBV7-2 and TRBJ1-2; 7 bases are a match to TRBD1. V lost 1 base to trimming and J lost 1 base; unmatched junction nucleotides: 3. This CDR3 has 15 amino acids. The germline V gene has CDR1 SGHTA and CDR2 FQGNSA. This CDR3 is CASSLGQGVNYGYTF. CDR3 bases: TGTGCCAGCAGCTTAGGTCAGGGGGTTAACTATGGCTACACCTTC.

This clone was seen just once. The chain employs TRBV6-5 and TRBJ2-7, with 9 bases lining up with TRBD1. The CDR3 is made up of 16 amino acids. CDR1 and CDR2 (germline): MNHEY, SVGAGI. Unmatched junction bases numbered 13, after V lost 1 base and J lost 9 bases. As DNA, the CDR3 is TGTGCCAGCAGTTACTTCTCCGGGACAGGGCCCTCGGGGCAGTACTTC. This encodes CASSYFSGTGPSGQYF.

The chain combines TRBV13 with TRBJ2-3; no clear D. Germline CDR1 is PRHDT and CDR2 is FYEKMQ (reference sequence). The CDR3 is 15 residues long. V lost 1 base and J lost 0, with 8 bases in between. The chain's CDR3 is CASSLEPTSTDTQYF. The CDR3 coding sequence is TGTGCCAGCAGCTTAGAACCTACTAGCACAGATACGCAGTATTTT.

This chain uses TRBV6-5 with TRBJ2-1, with 11 bases that match TRBD2. The junction had 9 bases not matched to a gene; V was cut back by 11 bases and J by 6 bases. CDR1 MNHEY and CDR2 SVGAGI come from the germline V gene. The CDR3 has 14 amino acids. CDR3 sequence reads: CAVALAGGLNEQFF. CDR3 DNA sequence: TGTGCCGTCGCCCTAGCGGGAGGCCTCAATGAGCAGTTCTTC.

The chain is built from TRBV30 and TRBJ1-6; no definite D call. Germline lookup yields CDR1 GTSNPN and CDR2 SVGIG (reference sequence). The CDR3 is 13 amino acids. V was clipped by 0 bases and J by 10 bases, with 10 bases between them. CDR3 protein: CAWSVGDGSPLHF. In DNA form, the CDR3 reads TGTGCCTGGAGTGTAGGAGACGGGTCACCCCTCCACTTT.

The CDR3 nucleotides read TGTGCCAGCAGTCTCCTAGAAGAGACCCAGTACTTC. It encodes CASSLLEETQYF. This chain connects TRBV6-5 to TRBJ2-5; no reliable D call. CDR1 and CDR2 (germline): MNHEY, SVGAGI. This CDR3 contains 12 residues. The V gene lost 5 bases and the J gene lost 3 bases, with 7 bases spanning the gap.

The chain is built from TRBV11-2 and TRBJ2-2; tentative D call: TRBD1 (5 bases). The V gene's germline CDR1 is SGHAT and CDR2 FQNNGV. This CDR3 has 14 residues. Trimming left V 5 bases short and J 0 bases short, with 7 bases between. This CDR3 is CASSRTPNTGELFF. DNA for the CDR3: TGTGCCAGCAGCAGGACACCGAACACCGGGGAGCTGTTTTTT.